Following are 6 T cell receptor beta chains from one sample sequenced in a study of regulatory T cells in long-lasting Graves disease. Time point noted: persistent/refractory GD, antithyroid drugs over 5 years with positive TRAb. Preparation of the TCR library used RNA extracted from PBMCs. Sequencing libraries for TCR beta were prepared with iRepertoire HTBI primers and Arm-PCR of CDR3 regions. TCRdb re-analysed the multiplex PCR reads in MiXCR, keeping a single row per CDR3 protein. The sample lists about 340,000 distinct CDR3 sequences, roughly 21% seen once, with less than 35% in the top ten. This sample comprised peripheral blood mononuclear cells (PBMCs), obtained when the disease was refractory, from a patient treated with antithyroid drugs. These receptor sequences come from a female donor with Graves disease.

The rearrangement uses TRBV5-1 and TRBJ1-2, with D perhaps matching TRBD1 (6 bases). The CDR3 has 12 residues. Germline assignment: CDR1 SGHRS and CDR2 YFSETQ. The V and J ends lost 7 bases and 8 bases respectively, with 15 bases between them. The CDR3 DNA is TGCGCCAGCGGCAGTTACAGGGACGGCTACACCTTC. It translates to CASGSYRDGYTF.

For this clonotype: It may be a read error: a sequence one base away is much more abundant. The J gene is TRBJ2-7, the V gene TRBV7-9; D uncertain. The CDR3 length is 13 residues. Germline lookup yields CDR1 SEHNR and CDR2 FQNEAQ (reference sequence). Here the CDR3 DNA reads TGTGCCGGCAGCTCAACCTTCTCGGCCGAGCAGTACTTC. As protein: CAGSSTFSAEQYF.

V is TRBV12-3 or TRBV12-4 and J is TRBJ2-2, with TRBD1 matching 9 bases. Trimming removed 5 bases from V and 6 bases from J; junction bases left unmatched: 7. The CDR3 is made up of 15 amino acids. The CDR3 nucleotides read TGTGCCAGCAGTACCCGAGACAGGGGGTCCGGGGAGCTGTTTTTT. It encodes CASSTRDRGSGELFF.

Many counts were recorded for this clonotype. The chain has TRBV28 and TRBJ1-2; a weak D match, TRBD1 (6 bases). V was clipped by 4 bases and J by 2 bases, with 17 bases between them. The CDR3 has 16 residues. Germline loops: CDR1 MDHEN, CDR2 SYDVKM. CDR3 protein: CASSSVPGGANYGYTF. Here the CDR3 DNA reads TGTGCCAGCAGTTCTGTCCCGGGGGGGGCCAACTATGGCTACACCTTC.

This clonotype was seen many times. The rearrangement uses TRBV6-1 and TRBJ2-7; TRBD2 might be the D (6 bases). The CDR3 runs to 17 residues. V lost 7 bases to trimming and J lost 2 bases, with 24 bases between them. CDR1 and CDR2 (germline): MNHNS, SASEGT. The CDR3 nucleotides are TGTGCCAGCAATGGGGCTGGAATGGGAGGACGGGCCTACGAGCAGTACTTC. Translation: CASNGAGMGGRAYEQYF.

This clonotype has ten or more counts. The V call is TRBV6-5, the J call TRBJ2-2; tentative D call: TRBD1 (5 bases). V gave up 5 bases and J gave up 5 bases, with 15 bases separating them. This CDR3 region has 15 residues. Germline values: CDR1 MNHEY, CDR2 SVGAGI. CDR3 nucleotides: TGTGCCAGCAGTACTCGAGACAGAACGACCGGGGAGCTGTTTTTT. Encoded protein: CASSTRDRTTGELFF.